The rows below give T cell receptor beta chains drawn from one sample of a study of blood T cell repertoires in COVID-19. Method: immunoSEQ multiplex PCR; TCRdb's copy keeps in-frame clones and lacks some. The table includes about 300,000 clones, 70% to 90% detected once. The sequenced material came from peripheral blood. The receptors derive from a man aged 18 to 29 with active or convalescent COVID-19. CDR3s leave out the opening cysteine and the closing phenylalanine or tryptophan.

v_call	j_call	cdr3_aa
TRBV5-1	TRBJ1-2	ASSLILDYGYT
TRBV6-1	TRBJ1-5	ASSDRGYSNQPQH
TRBV12-3/TRBV12-4	TRBJ1-4	ASSFYEKLF
TRBV28	TRBJ2-2	ASSPTGGATGELF
TRBV19	TRBJ1-2	ASRPGTGNGYT
TRBV6-5	TRBJ1-2	ASSYSQGSNGYT
TRBV7-2	TRBJ2-3	ASSLSLAGGLTDTQY
TRBV6-6	TRBJ1-1	ASSYGTVMNTEAF
TRBV9	TRBJ2-4	ASSVAAGGLDIQY
TRBV28	TRBJ1-5	ASSGTDFAANQPQH
TRBV7-9	TRBJ1-2	ASSFGTNYGYT
TRBV7-3	TRBJ2-5	ASSLKGQGGETQY
TRBV7-2	TRBJ2-4	ASSLVGILAKNIQY
TRBV5-1	TRBJ2-3	ASSPGGDTQY
TRBV5-1	TRBJ1-2	ASSLNERNYGYT
TRBV20-1	TRBJ1-2	SASFDRVSYGYT
TRBV29-1	TRBJ2-2	SVSQGVAGELF
TRBV28	TRBJ1-5	ASRRAIWTELSNQPQH
TRBV9	TRBJ1-1	ASSVGGTVSRQAF
TRBV14	TRBJ1-2	ASSRTGSSNYGYT
TRBV7-8	TRBJ2-5	ASSTEDRAVGTQY
TRBV7-8	TRBJ1-2	ASSLALIGNYGYT
TRBV9	TRBJ2-7	ASSPGTAHYEQY
TRBV15	TRBJ2-1	ATSRVLHEQF
TRBV15	TRBJ1-5	ATSRDPGLDQPQH
TRBV6-6	TRBJ1-6	ATRNSLNSPLH
TRBV18	TRBJ1-1	ASSLTQQGGLNTEAF
TRBV21-1	TRBJ2-7	ASPPSGGH
TRBV7-9	TRBJ1-1	ASSFGGGQAF
TRBV24-1	TRBJ2-1	ASAAGGAYNEQF
TRBV9	TRBJ2-7	ASSVGGNQYEQY
TRBV6-5	TRBJ1-1	ASSYSAGKNTEAF
TRBV7-8	TRBJ1-2	ASSPGGHGYT
TRBV25-1	TRBJ2-1	ASYPSQGNNEQF
TRBV6-2/TRBV6-3	TRBJ2-2	ASSYRGGLANTGELF
TRBV7-9	TRBJ1-2	ASSPGGDAYT
TRBV3-1/TRBV3-2	TRBJ2-7	ASSQDPGGAYEQY
TRBV7-9	TRBJ1-1	ASSTPPGTGLMNTEAF
TRBV5-6	TRBJ1-6	ASRPGQGANSPLH
TRBV13	TRBJ1-1	ASTPSTENTEAF
TRBV4-1	TRBJ2-3	ASSPPGQGGPDTQY
TRBV25-1	TRBJ2-2	ASSEPGQESGGELF
TRBV15	TRBJ1-5	ATSRGGEGGQPQH
TRBV6-4	TRBJ2-5	ASSRLAGDQETQY
TRBV21-1	TRBJ2-7	ASSKVPREQY
TRBV6-6	TRBJ1-1	ASRSDRGEAF
TRBV12-3/TRBV12-4	TRBJ2-5	ASTPQGARTQY
TRBV10-2	TRBJ2-2	ASSLAGGRDTGELF